Detailed here is one T cell receptor beta chain. Its antigen is currently unknown. The data were taken from a study of cytomegalovirus exposure and HLA in healthy donors. Overall study: Counted in an early data release were approximately 80 million unique TCRs from HLA-typed donors.

Trimming took 2 bases from V and 6 from J, leaving 20 bases between them. The length of the CDR3 is 16 residues. Germline V gene sequence: CDR1 SGHVT, CDR2 SQSDAQ. 13 Jbeta primers and 60 Vbeta primers were used for the PCR. The table came from immunoSEQ multiplex PCR; TCRdb's copy has only in-frame clones and leaves some out. The sample yields roughly 250,000 clones, 65% to 85% seen once. Donors were nominally healthy when sampled, though unrecorded immune exposures were likely. Study-level results: The authors later found HLA-associated TCR beta chains more clonally expanded than equally common others.

This clonotype was sampled from a female donor in good health and CMV-seronegative. Material: PBMCs. This chain connects TRBV7-4 to TRBJ2-7, with a possible D match to TRBD1 (6 bases). The CDR3 is CASSLRPQGNNTEQYF. The CDR3 region has the DNA TGTGCCAGCAGCTTACGGCCCCAGGGGAACAACACCGAGCAGTACTTC.